What follows describes a single TCR beta chain. Its antigen remains unknown. TCRdb's copy holds only in-frame clones and misses some; the assay was immunoSEQ multiplex PCR. This sample has about 1,500,000 clones, with roughly 96% found just once. The sample is drawn from a study of shared clonotypes between healthy human individuals. Study information: Every donor yielded three CD4 naive, three CD4 memory, two CD8 naive and one CD8 memory plate. Whole-study findings and limits: The authors expected sequencing depth to affect clonotype sharing among donors. Sharing across four donors was highest in naive CD4 (around 5%) and lowest in memory CD8 (around 0.4%).

Germline CDR1 SQVTM, CDR2 ANQGSEA. The CDR3 loop spans 14 amino acids. Trimming took off 4 bases at V and 3 bases at J, with 13 bases between the two ends. Sequenced: naive CD4+ T cells sorted from blood. Subset meaning: CD45RA+ positively selected. This TCR was sampled from a man aged 25-45 years in good health. This chain uses TRBV29-1 with TRBJ2-1; D may be TRBD2 (6 bases). For the CDR3, the DNA is TGCAGCGTTGTTCACGGGAGAGTCTACAATGAGCAGTTCTTC. It encodes CSVVHGRVYNEQFF.